This passage covers 15 T cell receptor beta chains from one sample sequenced in a study of cytomegalovirus exposure and HLA in healthy donors. In the PCR, 60 Vbeta and 13 Jbeta primers were used. TCRdb's copy holds only in-frame clones and misses some; the assay was immunoSEQ multiplex PCR. The sample lists about 110,000 clones; around 80% were seen once. Sequencing was performed on PBMCs. The receptors were sampled from a man over 45 in good health and CMV-seronegative.

The V and J genes are TRBV14 and TRBJ2-2; TRBD1 might be the D (5 bases). CDR1 SGHDN and CDR2 FVKESK come from the germline V gene. This CDR3 has 17 amino acids. The V end lost 0 bases, the J end lost 6 bases, and 17 bases lay between the germline ends. CDR3 sequence (DNA): TGTGCCAGCAGCCAAGAAATGTCCAGGGAATCGGCCGGGGAGCTGTTTTTT. This codes for CASSQEMSRESAGELFF.

The chain uses TRBV7-3 and TRBJ2-5; TRBD1 matches 10 bases. V shed 6 bases and J 5 bases; nucleotides not matched to a gene: 6. The CDR3 consists of 14 residues. Germline loops: CDR1 SGHTA, CDR2 FQGTGA. The CDR3 loop reads CASRWDRGGETQYF. For the CDR3, the DNA is TGTGCCAGCAGGTGGGACAGGGGAGGGGAGACCCAGTACTTC.

This clone came up once. This chain uses TRBV11-3 with TRBJ2-1; no definite D call. The CDR3 runs to 14 residues. Looked up from germline, CDR1 is SGHNT and CDR2 is YENEEA. V was shortened by 5 bases and J by 7 bases, with 15 bases between the two germline ends. CDR3 region: CASSLDGSANEQFF. The CDR3 nucleotides read TGTGCCAGCAGCCTCGACGGGTCAGCTAATGAGCAGTTCTTC.

The CDR3, as DNA: TGTGCCAGCAGCCCACGAGGGGGAATTGCGAACACTGAAGCTTTCTTT. This encodes CASSPRGGIANTEAFF. The J gene is TRBJ1-1, the V gene TRBV7-8, with D tentatively TRBD1 (6 bases). The germline V gene encodes CDR1 SGHVS and CDR2 FQNEAQ. Trimming removed 5 bases from V and 1 base from J, with 17 bases in between. The CDR3 has 16 residues.

J is TRBJ1-5 and V is TRBV10-3; D remains unclear. V was trimmed by 2 bases and J by 0 bases, leaving 8 bases between them. This CDR3 is built from 15 residues. CDR1 is ENHRY and CDR2 is SYGVKD in the germline V gene. CDR3 region: CAISEGQFSNQPQHF. The CDR3 DNA reads as TGTGCCATCAGTGAGGGGCAGTTTAGCAATCAGCCCCAGCATTTT.

The chain combines TRBV7-6 with TRBJ2-7; tentatively, D is TRBD2 (6 bases). V was cut by 1 base and J by 4 bases, with 17 bases left in between. This CDR3 comprises 16 residues. The V gene's germline CDR1 is SGHVS and CDR2 FNYEAQ. CDR3 DNA: TGTGCCAGCAGCTTAGGGATACCGGGACTTGCTTACGAGCAGTACTTC. This translates into CASSLGIPGLAYEQYF. The entire variable domain, with the rest obtained from reference TRBV7-6 and TRBJ2-7, is as follows: GAGVSQSPRYKVTKRGQDVALRCDPISGHVSLYWYRQALGQGPEFLTYFNYEAQQDKSGLPNDRFSAERPEGSISTLTIQRTEQRDSAMYRCASSLGIPGLAYEQYFGPGTRLTVT.

This clone was recorded a few times. CDR3 DNA: TGCGCCAGCAGCTTAGGCCCCGGGGAGACAGATACGCAGTATTTT. Its protein is CASSLGPGETDTQYF. V usage is TRBV5-1 and J usage is TRBJ2-3, with a weak D call TRBD2 (5 bases). Germline assignment: CDR1 SGHRS and CDR2 YFSETQ. This CDR3 has 15 residues. The V end was cut by 2 bases, the J end by 3 bases, with 13 bases between.

The chain carries TRBV7-2 and TRBJ2-1, with D possibly TRBD2 on 6 matching bases. Trimming took 2 bases from V and 0 from J, leaving 11 bases between them. The CDR3 consists of 16 residues. CDR1 SGHTA and CDR2 FQGNSA come from the germline V gene. The DNA of the CDR3 is TGTGCCAGCAGCTTATGGAGGGGTAACTCCTACAATGAGCAGTTCTTC. Residues: CASSLWRGNSYNEQFF.

The chain combines TRBV6-5 with TRBJ2-1; 7 nucleotides align to TRBD1. Germline V CDR1 and CDR2: MNHEY, SVGAGI. With 0 bases clipped from V and 8 bases from J, the junction kept 4 bases outside the gene matches. CDR3 size: 14 residues. This CDR3 reads CASSYSRQGHEQFF. CDR3 DNA: TGTGCCAGCAGTTACTCGAGACAGGGTCATGAGCAGTTCTTC.

The genes are TRBV19 and TRBJ1-4; D possibly corresponds to TRBD1 (6 bases). Germline CDR1 reads LNHDA; CDR2 reads SQIVND (reference sequence). This CDR3 comprises 14 residues. The ends were cut back, 4 bases at V and 8 bases at J, with 14 bases in the middle. CDR3 sequence: CASSKQGVQEKLFF. In DNA, the CDR3 is TGTGCCAGTAGTAAACAGGGTGTCCAAGAAAAACTGTTTTTT.

The rearrangement joins TRBV6-5 to TRBJ2-2, with 7 bases identical to TRBD2. With V trimmed by 5 bases and J by 6 bases, 6 bases remained unmatched. CDR3 length equals 14 residues. Germline assignment: CDR1 MNHEY and CDR2 SVGAGI. The CDR3 DNA follows: TGTGCCAGCAGTGCCCTGGGGGGGGCCGGGGAGCTGTTTTTT. Protein sequence: CASSALGGAGELFF.

A word on this clone: Other DNA sequences in this sample translate to the same CDR3. This rearrangement joins TRBV5-4 to TRBJ2-3; TRBD1 might be the D (6 bases). CDR1 and CDR2 from the germline V gene are SGHNT and YYREEE (reference sequence). V was cut by 4 bases and J by 3 bases, with 15 bases left in between. The CDR3 is made up of 15 amino acids. CDR3 sequence: CASSLDRFGTDTQYF. For the CDR3, the DNA is TGTGCCAGCAGCCTTGACAGGTTTGGAACAGATACGCAGTATTTT.

The CDR3 spells CASSYTGELFF. The CDR3, as DNA: TGTGCCAGCAGCTATACCGGGGAGCTGTTTTTT. The chain couples TRBV28 to TRBJ2-2; D call uncertain. The ends were cut back, 6 bases at V and 5 bases at J, with 4 bases in the middle. The CDR3 runs to 11 residues. The germline gives CDR1 MDHEN, CDR2 SYDVKM.

J is TRBJ1-5 and V is TRBV6-5, with D perhaps matching TRBD1 (5 bases). The germline CDR1 and CDR2 sequences are MNHEY and SVGAGI. V was clipped by 0 bases and J by 4 bases, with 10 bases between them. This CDR3 spans 15 amino acids. As DNA, the CDR3 is TGTGCCAGCAGTTACTCGGGGGGTAGTAATCAGCCCCAGCATTTT. This encodes CASSYSGGSNQPQHF.

This chain uses TRBV28 with TRBJ2-3; TRBD2 might be the D (5 bases). CDR1 and CDR2 (germline): MDHEN, SYDVKM. The CDR3 is made up of 15 amino acids. V dropped 3 bases and J dropped 0 bases, with 10 bases sitting between them. This chain's CDR3 is CASSFRTGSTDTQYF. DNA for the CDR3: TGTGCCAGCAGTTTCCGGACGGGGAGCACAGATACGCAGTATTTT.